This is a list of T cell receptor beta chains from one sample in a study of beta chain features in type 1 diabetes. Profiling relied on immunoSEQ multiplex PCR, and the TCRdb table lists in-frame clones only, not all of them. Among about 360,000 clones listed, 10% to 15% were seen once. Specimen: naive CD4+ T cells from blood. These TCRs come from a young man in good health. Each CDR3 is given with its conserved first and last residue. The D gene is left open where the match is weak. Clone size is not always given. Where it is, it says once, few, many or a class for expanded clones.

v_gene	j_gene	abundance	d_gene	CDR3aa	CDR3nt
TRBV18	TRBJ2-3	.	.	CASSPARDTQYF	TGTGCCAGCTCACCTGCGAGAGATACGCAGTATTTT
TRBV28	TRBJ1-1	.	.	CASRIDREAFF	TGTGCCAGCAGGATTGACAGGGAAGCTTTCTTT
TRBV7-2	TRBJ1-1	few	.	CASSLAGGMNTEAFF	TGTGCCAGCAGCTTAGCGGGGGGTATGAACACTGAAGCTTTCTTT
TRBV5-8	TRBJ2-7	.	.	CASRWQGSGEQYF	TGTGCCAGCAGGTGGCAGGGGTCTGGCGAGCAGTACTTC
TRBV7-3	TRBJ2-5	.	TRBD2	CASSQRRGREGETQYF	TGTGCCAGCAGCCAGCGGCGGGGGCGGGAGGGAGAGACCCAGTACTTC
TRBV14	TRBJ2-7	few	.	CASSEQVRAEQYF	TGTGCCAGCAGCGAGCAGGTCAGGGCCGAGCAGTACTTC
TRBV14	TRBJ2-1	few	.	CASSQDKWRGDEQFF	TGTGCCAGCAGCCAAGATAAATGGAGGGGCGATGAGCAGTTCTTC
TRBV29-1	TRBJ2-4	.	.	CSVTPPEGGTNIQYF	TGCAGCGTTACCCCCCCGGAGGGGGGGACAAACATTCAGTACTTC
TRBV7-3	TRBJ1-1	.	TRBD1	CASSPTMTGKDTEAFF	TGTGCCAGCAGCCCCACCATGACAGGGAAGGACACTGAAGCTTTCTTT
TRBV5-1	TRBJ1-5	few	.	CASSLAGGTHQPQHF	TGCGCCAGCAGCTTGGCCGGGGGGACCCATCAGCCCCAGCATTTT
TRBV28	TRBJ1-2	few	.	CASGGTHGYTF	TGTGCCAGCGGAGGGACCCATGGCTACACCTTC
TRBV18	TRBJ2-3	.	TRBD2	CASSPRAGVPDTQYF	TGTGCCAGCTCACCACGAGCGGGGGTGCCAGATACGCAGTATTTT
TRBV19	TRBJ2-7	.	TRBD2	CASSIGGGRFYEQYF	TGTGCCAGTAGTATCGGCGGGGGACGTTTTTACGAGCAGTACTTC
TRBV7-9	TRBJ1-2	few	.	CASSRDNYGYTF	TGTGCCAGCAGCCGGGATAACTATGGCTACACCTTC
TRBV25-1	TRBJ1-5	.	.	CASSESGLGNQPQHF	TGTGCCAGCAGTGAATCGGGACTGGGCAATCAGCCCCAGCATTTT